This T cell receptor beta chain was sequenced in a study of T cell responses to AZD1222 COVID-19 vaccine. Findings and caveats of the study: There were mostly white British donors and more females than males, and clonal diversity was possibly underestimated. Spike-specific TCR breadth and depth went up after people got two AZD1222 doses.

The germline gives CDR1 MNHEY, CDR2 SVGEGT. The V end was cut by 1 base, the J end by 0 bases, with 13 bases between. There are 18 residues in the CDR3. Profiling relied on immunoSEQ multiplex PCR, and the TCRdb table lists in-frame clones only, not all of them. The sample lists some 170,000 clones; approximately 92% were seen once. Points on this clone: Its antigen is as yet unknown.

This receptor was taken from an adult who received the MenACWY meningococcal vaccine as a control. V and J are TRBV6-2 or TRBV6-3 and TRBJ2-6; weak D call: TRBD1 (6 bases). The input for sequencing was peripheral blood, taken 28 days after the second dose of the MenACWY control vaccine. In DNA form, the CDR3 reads TGTGCCAGCAGTTACTTTGGACAGCTTGGCTCTGGGGCCAACGTCCTGACTTTC. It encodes CASSYFGQLGSGANVLTF.